These T cell receptor beta chains were read from a single sample in a study of blood T cells in healthy people across ages. From the 5' RACE reads, TCRdb called clonotypes with MiXCR, one entry per CDR3 protein. Of 800,000 to 1,000,000 distinct CDR3 sequences listed, roughly 52% were seen once; the top ten hold 13%. Sequencing used blood. These receptors all stem from a man aged 25-45 years in good health. Both conserved end residues are part of each CDR3. A D gene is named only where the DNA matches it firmly. The size of a clone is reported for some rows only, either as once, few or many, or as a class for expanded clones.

J: TRBJ1-1; size: few; V: TRBV29-1; D: -; DNA: TGCAGCGTTGGGGACGAGACGAACACTGAAGCTTTCTTT; CDR3: CSVGDETNTEAFF
J: TRBJ1-5; size: few; V: TRBV20-1; D: -; DNA: TGCAGTGCTAGAGATCGACGGAGAAGCAATCAGCCCCAGCATTTT; CDR3: CSARDRRRSNQPQHF
J: TRBJ2-3; size: few; V: TRBV10-3; D: -; DNA: TGTGCCTCCCAGGGAGAGTCTAGCACAGATACGCAGTATTTT; CDR3: CASQGESSTDTQYF
J: TRBJ2-3; size: once; V: TRBV20-1; D: -; DNA: TGCAGTGCTAGAGTTACGAATACGCAGTATTTT; CDR3: CSARVTNTQYF
J: TRBJ1-2; size: -; V: TRBV7-9; D: -; DNA: TGTGCCAGCAGCATTTCGCTTAACTATGGCTACACCTTC; CDR3: CASSISLNYGYTF
J: TRBJ2-2; size: few; V: TRBV6-2/TRBV6-3; D: -; DNA: TGTGCCAGCGAGAACGACAGATACACCGGGGAGCTGTTTTTT; CDR3: CASENDRYTGELFF
J: TRBJ2-3; size: many; V: TRBV12-3/TRBV12-4; D: TRBD1; DNA: TGTGCCAGCAGGGAACGACAGGGCGGCACAGATACGCAGTATTTT; CDR3: CASRERQGGTDTQYF
J: TRBJ2-3; size: once; V: TRBV6-2/TRBV6-3; D: TRBD2; DNA: TGTGCCAGCAGTTACTCGAAACTCGGGGGGTCCCGGGAGACGCAGTATTTT; CDR3: CASSYSKLGGSRETQYF
J: TRBJ1-5; size: -; V: TRBV20-1; D: -; DNA: TGCAGTGCTAGGGGTAGCGCCCACAATCAGCCCCAGCATTTT; CDR3: CSARGSAHNQPQHF
J: TRBJ2-1; size: -; V: TRBV30; D: -; DNA: TGTGCCTGGAGGGGAGGAAATTCGCAGTTCTTC; CDR3: CAWRGGNSQFF
J: TRBJ2-7; size: -; V: TRBV5-1; D: -; DNA: TGCGCCAGCAGCTGGGCAGGTTTCAGCTACGAGCAGTACTTC; CDR3: CASSWAGFSYEQYF
J: TRBJ2-5; size: -; V: TRBV12-3/TRBV12-4; D: -; DNA: TGTGCCAGCAGTTTATCTGGTCCCCAAGAGACCCAGTACTTC; CDR3: CASSLSGPQETQYF
J: TRBJ1-4; size: -; V: TRBV19; D: -; DNA: TGTGCCAGTAGTCGACAGACCTATAATGAAAAACTGTTTTTT; CDR3: CASSRQTYNEKLFF
J: TRBJ2-5; size: -; V: TRBV25-1; D: TRBD2; DNA: TGTGCCAGCAGTGGTGGGACTAGCGGAACCCAAGAGACCCAGTACTTC; CDR3: CASSGGTSGTQETQYF
J: TRBJ1-2; size: -; V: TRBV5-6; D: -; DNA: TGTGCCAGCGAACAGATTCTAGGCTATGGCTACACCTTC; CDR3: CASEQILGYGYTF
J: TRBJ1-5; size: -; V: TRBV27; D: -; DNA: TGTGCCCGCAGTCCTTTTGGTAGCAATCAGCCCCAGCATTTT; CDR3: CARSPFGSNQPQHF
J: TRBJ1-2; size: -; V: TRBV6-5; D: TRBD1; DNA: TGTGCCAGTAGTAGGGACAGGGGGAGAGGTGGCTACACCTTC; CDR3: CASSRDRGRGGYTF
J: TRBJ2-4; size: -; V: TRBV11-2; D: -; DNA: TGTGCCAGCATCCCCGGCCCGGTAGCCAAAAACATTCAGTACTTC; CDR3: CASIPGPVAKNIQYF
J: TRBJ2-7; size: few; V: TRBV7-9; D: -; DNA: TGTGCCAGCAGCTTAGAGGCAGGGATCTCCTACGAGCAGTACTTC; CDR3: CASSLEAGISYEQYF
J: TRBJ1-2; size: -; V: TRBV25-1; D: -; DNA: TGTGCCAGCAGTGACTCGGCCACATATGGCTACACCTTC; CDR3: CASSDSATYGYTF
J: TRBJ2-4; size: -; V: TRBV7-9; D: -; DNA: TGTGCCAGTCTCGCCCAAAGAGGTGAGCAGTACTTC; CDR3: CASLAQRGEQYF
J: TRBJ2-1; size: -; V: TRBV6-2/TRBV6-3; D: TRBD2; DNA: TGTGCCAGCAGGCCCGAAACCCTTATAGCGGGGCCTGGGGGCCCTGAGCAGTTCTTC; CDR3: CASRPETLIAGPGGPEQFF
J: TRBJ2-3; size: -; V: TRBV21-1; D: -; DNA: TGTGCCAGCAGTCGGGGGTGGTTGCGGGGGGCAACCGATACGCAGTATTTT; CDR3: CASSRGWLRGATDTQYF
J: TRBJ1-2; size: few; V: TRBV7-9; D: TRBD1; DNA: TGTGCCAGCAGCTTAGGAGCAGGGGGCGGCGAAGGCTACACCTTC; CDR3: CASSLGAGGGEGYTF
J: TRBJ2-3; size: -; V: TRBV20-1; D: -; DNA: TGCAGTGCTAGAGATCTGCAGGGGAGCACAGATACGCAGTATTTT; CDR3: CSARDLQGSTDTQYF
J: TRBJ2-7; size: few; V: TRBV6-2/TRBV6-3; D: -; DNA: TGTGCCAGCAGTTACTTTCAGGGTTCCTACGAGCAGTACTTC; CDR3: CASSYFQGSYEQYF
J: TRBJ1-2; size: -; V: TRBV7-3; D: -; DNA: TGTGCCAGCAGCTTAAAAGCCCTACGGGGGTTCTATGGCTACACCTTC; CDR3: CASSLKALRGFYGYTF
J: TRBJ2-7; size: once; V: TRBV29-1; D: -; DNA: TGCAGCGTCCTGACGGTTTTCTACGAGCAGTACTTC; CDR3: CSVLTVFYEQYF